This is a list of T cell receptor beta chains from one sample in a study of cytomegalovirus exposure and HLA in healthy donors. Profiled with immunoSEQ multiplex PCR; TCRdb holds only in-frame clones, not every one. The repertoire holds about 100,000 clones, with roughly 79% as singletons. Sequenced input: PBMCs. The receptor source for this set is a woman aged 70-85 years in good health and CMV-seropositive. Each CDR3 is given without its conserved first and last residue. D genes are given only for firm matches.

TRBV10-3 TRBD1 AISEKARQGNTEAF
TRBV7-9 TRBD1 ASSLLRSGTGGYEQY
TRBV2 TRBD2 ASSPSRLAGKNTGELF
TRBV27 TRBD1 ASSHDPTGSFSETQY
TRBV28 . ATRLTTEAF
TRBV6-5 . ASREGPGDTQY
TRBV4-1 TRBD1 ASSQDMTGKREQF
TRBV7-8 TRBD1 ASSSITGVTEAF
TRBV7-2 . ASSSRQSTDTQY
TRBV7-3 TRBD1 ASSSRDSDTEAF
TRBV6-4 . ASSDPNRCSSRRPQH
TRBV28 . AITDTHQDNSPLH
TRBV7-8 TRBD2 ASSFLSGTDEQF
TRBV28 . ASSRARRDTEAF
TRBV6-5 TRBD2 ASSYGGLAGHEQY
TRBV13 TRBD1 ASSSDRGETQY
TRBV13 . ASSSRLVNYEQY
TRBV18 . ASSPSRDSNQPQH
TRBV5-1 . ASSLAPSPSPSNYGYT
TRBV11-3 TRBD1 ASSPSGWGQGEETQY
TRBV25-1 . ASSVGGLDYGYT
TRBV28 . AILKGVNGYT
TRBV9 TRBD1 ASSVARGPPDTQY
TRBV7-6 TRBD1 ASSLVQGASEGYT
TRBV29-1 TRBD2 SVRLAGRTDTQY